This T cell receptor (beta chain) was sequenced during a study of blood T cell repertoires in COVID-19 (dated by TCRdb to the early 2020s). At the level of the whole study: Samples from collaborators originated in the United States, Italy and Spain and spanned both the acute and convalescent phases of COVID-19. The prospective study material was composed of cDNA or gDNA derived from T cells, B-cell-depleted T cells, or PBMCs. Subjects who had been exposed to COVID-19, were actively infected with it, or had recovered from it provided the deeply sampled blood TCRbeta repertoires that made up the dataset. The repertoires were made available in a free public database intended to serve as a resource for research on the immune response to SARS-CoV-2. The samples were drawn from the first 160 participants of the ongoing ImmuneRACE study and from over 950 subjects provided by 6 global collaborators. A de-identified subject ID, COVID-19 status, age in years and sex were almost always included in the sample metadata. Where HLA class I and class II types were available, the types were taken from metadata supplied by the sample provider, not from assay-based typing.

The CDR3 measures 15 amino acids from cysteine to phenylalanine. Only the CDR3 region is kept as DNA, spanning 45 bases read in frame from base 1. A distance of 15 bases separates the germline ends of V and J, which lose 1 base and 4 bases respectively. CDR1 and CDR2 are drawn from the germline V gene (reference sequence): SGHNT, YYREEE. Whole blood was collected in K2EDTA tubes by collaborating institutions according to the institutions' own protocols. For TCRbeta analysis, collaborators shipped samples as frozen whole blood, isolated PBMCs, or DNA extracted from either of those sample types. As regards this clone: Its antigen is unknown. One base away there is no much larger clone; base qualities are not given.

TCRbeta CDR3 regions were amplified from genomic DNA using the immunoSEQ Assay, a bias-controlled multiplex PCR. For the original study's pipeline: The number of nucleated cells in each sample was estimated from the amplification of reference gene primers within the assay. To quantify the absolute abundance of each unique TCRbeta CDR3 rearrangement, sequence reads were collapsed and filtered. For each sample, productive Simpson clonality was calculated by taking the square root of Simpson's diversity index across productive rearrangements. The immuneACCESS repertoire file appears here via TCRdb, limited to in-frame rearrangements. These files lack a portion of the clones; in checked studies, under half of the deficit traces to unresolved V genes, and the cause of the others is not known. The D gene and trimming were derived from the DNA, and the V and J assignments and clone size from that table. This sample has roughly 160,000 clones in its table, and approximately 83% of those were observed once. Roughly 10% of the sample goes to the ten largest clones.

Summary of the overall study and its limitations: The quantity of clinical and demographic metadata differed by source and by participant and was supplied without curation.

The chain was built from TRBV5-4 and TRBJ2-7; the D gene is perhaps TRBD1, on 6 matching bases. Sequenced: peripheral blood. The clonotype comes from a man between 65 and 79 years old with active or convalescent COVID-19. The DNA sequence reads TGTGCCAGCAGCTTGCCCGGGACAACATGGTACGAGCAGTACTTC. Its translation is CASSLPGTTWYEQYF.